This T cell receptor beta chain came from a study of T cell changes during pregnancy in multiple sclerosis. V was clipped by 4 bases and J by 0 bases; unmatched bases: 5. The germline V gene has CDR1 MNHNS and CDR2 SASEGT. The CDR3 is made up of 18 amino acids. The method was immunoSEQ multiplex PCR; TCRdb's version includes in-frame clones alone and lacks a portion of them. The sample yields tens of thousands of clones, 92% seen once. The sequencing here drew on peripheral blood, taken in the first trimester of pregnancy. The sequence was collected from a female donor in good health, enrolled as a control in a pregnancy study. The chain links TRBV6-1 to TRBJ2-3; 15 bases match TRBD2. The CDR3 here is CASSAGTSGRPSTDTQYF. The CDR3 coding sequence is TGTGCCAGCAGTGCCGGGACTAGCGGGAGGCCTAGCACAGATACGCAGTATTTT.